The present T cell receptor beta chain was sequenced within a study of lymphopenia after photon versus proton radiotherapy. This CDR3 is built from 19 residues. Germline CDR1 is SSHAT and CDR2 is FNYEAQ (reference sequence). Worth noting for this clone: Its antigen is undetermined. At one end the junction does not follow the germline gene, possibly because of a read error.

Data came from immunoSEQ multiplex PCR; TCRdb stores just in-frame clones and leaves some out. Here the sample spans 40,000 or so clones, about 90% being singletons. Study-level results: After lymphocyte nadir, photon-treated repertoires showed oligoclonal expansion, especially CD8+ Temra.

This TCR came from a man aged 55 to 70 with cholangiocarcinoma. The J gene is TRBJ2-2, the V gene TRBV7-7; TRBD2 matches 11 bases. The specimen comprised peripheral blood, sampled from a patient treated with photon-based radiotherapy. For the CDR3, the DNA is TGTGCTAGCAGCCCGAAGGCTCTAGACCGGACTAGCGGGACCGGGGAGCTGTTTTTT. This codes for CASSPKALDRTSGTGELFF.